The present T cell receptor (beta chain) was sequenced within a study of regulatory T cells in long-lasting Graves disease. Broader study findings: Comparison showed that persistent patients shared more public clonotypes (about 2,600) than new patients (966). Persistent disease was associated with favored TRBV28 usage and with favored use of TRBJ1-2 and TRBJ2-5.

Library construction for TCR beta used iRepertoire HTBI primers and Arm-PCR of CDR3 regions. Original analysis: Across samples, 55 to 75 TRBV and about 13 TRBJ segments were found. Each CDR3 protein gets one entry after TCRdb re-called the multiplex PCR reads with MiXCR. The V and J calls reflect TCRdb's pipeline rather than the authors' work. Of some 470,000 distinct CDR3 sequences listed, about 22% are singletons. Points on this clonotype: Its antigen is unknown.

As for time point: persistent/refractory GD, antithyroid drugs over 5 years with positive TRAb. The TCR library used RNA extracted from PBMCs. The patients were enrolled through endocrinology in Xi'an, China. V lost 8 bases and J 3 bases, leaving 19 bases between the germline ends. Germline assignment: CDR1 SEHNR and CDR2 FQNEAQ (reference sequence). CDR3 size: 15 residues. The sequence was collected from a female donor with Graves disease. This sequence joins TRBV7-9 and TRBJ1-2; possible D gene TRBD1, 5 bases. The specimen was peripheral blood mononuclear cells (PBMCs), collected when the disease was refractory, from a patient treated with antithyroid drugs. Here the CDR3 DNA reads TGTGCCAGCGGCGAACGGGGCGGTGGAGACTATGGCTACACCTTC. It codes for CASGERGGGDYGYTF. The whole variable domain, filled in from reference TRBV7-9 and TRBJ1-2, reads DTGVSQNPRHKITKRGQNVTFRCDPISEHNRLYWYRQTLGQGPEFLTYFQNEAQLEKSRLLSDRFSAERPKGSFSTLEIQRTEQGDSAMYLCASGERGGGDYGYTFGSGTRLTVV.